The rows below give T cell receptor beta chains drawn from one sample of a study of OX40 agonist ivuxolimab in advanced cancers. Libraries were prepared by immunoSEQ multiplex PCR; TCRdb keeps only in-frame clonotypes and omits some of them. The sample contains approximately 100,000 clones, roughly 89% of which appear only once. The sample consisted of CD4+ or CD8+ T cells sorted from blood, taken in a trial of the OX40 agonist ivuxolimab. The receptors stem from an adult with an advanced solid tumor such as melanoma, head and neck, liver or kidney cancer. Each CDR3 is given with its conserved first and last residue. A D gene is named only where the DNA matches it firmly. A row's size may be missing; if present it is once, few, many or a size class.

V gene,D gene,clone size,J gene,CDR3 DNA,CDR3 protein
TRBV6-1,NA,NA,TRBJ1-3,TGTGCCAGCAGTGCCGGAAACTCTGGAAACACCATATATTTT,CASSAGNSGNTIYF
TRBV5-1,NA,NA,TRBJ2-2,TGCGCCAGCAGCTTGGGCATCAGCGGACCCACCGGGGAGCTGTTTTTT,CASSLGISGPTGELFF
TRBV6-1,TRBD1,NA,TRBJ2-1,TGTGCCAGCAGAGGGGACAGGGCTGTGCAGTTCTTC,CASRGDRAVQFF
TRBV6-6,NA,NA,TRBJ1-1,TGTGCCAGCAGTTACTCGAACATTCCGAACACTGAAGCTTTCTTT,CASSYSNIPNTEAFF
TRBV7-8,TRBD2,NA,TRBJ2-7,TGTGCCAGCAGCCCCCCGGGGGGAGGTTCGTACTTC,CASSPPGGGSYF
TRBV27,NA,NA,TRBJ1-4,TGTGCCAGCAGTTCCCTAGGTGCAACTAATGAAAAACTGTTTTTT,CASSSLGATNEKLFF
TRBV14,NA,once,TRBJ1-2,TGTGCCAGCATCCCCATCTCAGGTGTTGGCTACACCTTC,CASIPISGVGYTF
TRBV18,TRBD1,once,TRBJ1-2,TGTGCCAGCTCACCACCGGGTCAGGGGGCCGACACCTTC,CASSPPGQGADTF
TRBV6-5,NA,NA,TRBJ2-1,TGTGCCAGCAGTTACTCGACCAGGGCCCTCTACAATGAGCAGTTCTTC,CASSYSTRALYNEQFF
TRBV5-4,NA,NA,TRBJ1-2,TGTGCCAGCAGCTTGGGAGGGGACTTAAATGGCTACACCTTC,CASSLGGDLNGYTF
TRBV11-2,NA,NA,TRBJ2-2,TGTGCCAGCAGCTTATTTTCAGGGATAAGTCCCGGGGAGCTGTTTTTT,CASSLFSGISPGELFF
TRBV6-5,NA,NA,TRBJ1-1,TGTGCCAGCCGGGACGGGGGCACTGAAGCTTTCTTT,CASRDGGTEAFF
TRBV7-9,NA,NA,TRBJ1-1,TGTGCCAGCAGCCCCGGCCAGCGGAGAGCTTTCTTT,CASSPGQRRAFF
TRBV10-1,TRBD1,few,TRBJ1-1,TGCGCCAGCAGTGCTGTGACAGGGGTTACTGAAGCTTTCTTT,CASSAVTGVTEAFF
TRBV21-1,NA,NA,TRBJ2-7,TGTGCCAGCACCCAACCCTACGAGCAGTACTTC,CASTQPYEQYF
TRBV2,NA,NA,TRBJ1-5,TGTGCCAGCGTTTTTGGATGGGGTCAGCCCCAGCATTTT,CASVFGWGQPQHF
TRBV5-6,NA,NA,TRBJ2-1,TGTGCCAGCAGCTTGAGTCCGAGCTCCTACAATGAGCAGTTCTTC,CASSLSPSSYNEQFF
TRBV7-7,TRBD1,NA,TRBJ2-5,TGTGCCAGCAGCTTAGGAGGGGGCGAGACCCAGTACTTC,CASSLGGGETQYF
TRBV7-9,NA,once,TRBJ2-7,TGTGCCAGCAGCTTCGCGGGTTACGAGCAGTACTTC,CASSFAGYEQYF
TRBV5-4,NA,NA,TRBJ2-7,TGTGCCAGCAGCTTGGGAAGGGGGTTCGACTACGAGCAGTACTTC,CASSLGRGFDYEQYF
TRBV19,NA,NA,TRBJ2-1,TGTGCCAGTAAGACTCCTTACAATGAGCAGTTCTTC,CASKTPYNEQFF
TRBV18,NA,NA,TRBJ2-5,TGTGCCAGCTCACTGGGACCGCAAGAGACCCAGTACTTC,CASSLGPQETQYF
TRBV11-2,NA,NA,TRBJ1-1,TGTGCCAGCAGCTTAGCTGGGGGGGGCGTTGGTGACTTT,CASSLAGGGVGDF
TRBV9,NA,NA,TRBJ2-7,TGTGCCAGCAGCGTAGGAGGGGGGGCCGCTTACGAGCAGTACTTC,CASSVGGGAAYEQYF
TRBV5-5,NA,NA,TRBJ2-1,TGTGCCAGCAGCTTGGCCAATGAGCAGTTCTTC,CASSLANEQFF
TRBV4-3,NA,few,TRBJ1-1,TGCGCCAGCAGCCAGGGGCAGATGAACACTGAAGCTTTCTTT,CASSQGQMNTEAFF
TRBV5-1,NA,NA,TRBJ1-1,TGCGCCAGCAGCTTTGTGGCTTTGGGACTACGGAACACTGAAGCTTTCTTT,CASSFVALGLRNTEAFF
TRBV15,NA,NA,TRBJ1-4,TGTGCCACCAGCAGAGGTCGCCAGGGGGAAAAACTGTTTTTT,CATSRGRQGEKLFF
TRBV5-1,TRBD1,NA,TRBJ1-2,TGCGCCAGCAGCTTGGCCGGGACAGGTCCTGGCTACACCTTC,CASSLAGTGPGYTF
TRBV5-1,NA,NA,TRBJ1-4,TGCGCCAGCAGCTTGGGGAGCCTCGGGGGCTTGGATGAAAAACTGTTTTTT,CASSLGSLGGLDEKLFF
TRBV2,NA,NA,TRBJ2-7,TGTGCCAGCGGTGCCAGGACCCCCTACGAGCAGTACTTC,CASGARTPYEQYF
TRBV2,NA,NA,TRBJ2-2,TGTGCCAGCAGTTACAGAGACACCGGGGAGCTGTTTTTT,CASSYRDTGELFF
TRBV6-5,NA,NA,TRBJ1-2,TGTGCCAGCGCCAGGACGAGGGACTATGGCTACACCTTC,CASARTRDYGYTF